These 3 T cell receptor beta chains were all obtained from the same sample, sequenced in a study of CXCR4 blockade with PD-1 therapy in pancreatic cancer. Using immunoSEQ multiplex PCR, the repertoire was profiled, and TCRdb retains in-frame clones only, with some absent. Here the sample spans 800 to 1,200 clones, 38% being singletons. The specimen sequenced was tumor tissue. The receptors stem from a human donor with pancreatic ductal adenocarcinoma.

J is TRBJ1-3 and V is TRBV18; possible D gene TRBD1, 6 bases. Germline assignment: CDR1 KGHSH and CDR2 LQKENI. The CDR3 has 15 residues. Trimming removed 0 bases at V and 2 bases at J, with 8 bases between. The CDR3 sequence is CASSPPGQTGNTIYF. The CDR3 nucleotides read TGTGCCAGCTCACCACCAGGACAGACTGGAAACACCATATATTTT. The whole variable domain, remainder taken from reference TRBV18 and TRBJ1-3, is NAGVMQNPRHLVRRRGQEARLRCSPMKGHSHVYWYRQLPEEGLKFMVYLQKENIIDESGMPKERFSAEFPKEGPSILRIQQVVRGDSAAYFCASSPPGQTGNTIYFGEGSWLTVV.

The V call is TRBV11-3, the J call TRBJ1-1, with TRBD1 as a possible D gene (5 bases). V gave up 3 bases and J gave up 0 bases, with 11 bases separating them. The germline CDR1 and CDR2 sequences are SGHNT and YENEEA. The length of the CDR3 is 15 residues. CDR3 nucleotide sequence: TGTGCCAGCAGCTTGGTCGGGGGGATGAACACTGAAGCTTTCTTT. It specifies CASSLVGGMNTEAFF. The full variable domain, in which reference TRBV11-3 and TRBJ1-1 provide the parts outside the CDR3, is EAGVVQSPRYKIIEKKQPVAFWCNPISGHNTLYWYLQNLGQGPELLIRYENEEAVDDSQLPKDRFSAERLKGVDSTLKIQPAELGDSAVYLCASSLVGGMNTEAFFGQGTRLTVV.

This clone is termed medium-sized (0.01 to 0.1%). The chain is built from TRBV7-5 and TRBJ1-1; whether TRBD1, the table's D call, matches the DNA was not checked. TRBV7-5 is given as a pseudogene. The CDR3 covers 15 residues. In DNA, the CDR3 is TGTGCCAGCAGCATCCCTTTAGGGGGGAACACTGAAGCTTTCTTT. Its translation: CASSIPLGGNTEAFF.